The clone carrying this T cell receptor (beta chain) has only a few counts. The antigen remains undetermined. The V segment lost 3 bases and the J segment 4 bases; nucleotides outside the gene matches: 11. This CDR3 is built from 16 residues. Per the germline V gene, CDR1 is SGHRS and CDR2 is YFSETQ. The data originate from a study of a mutant IDH1 vaccine in newly diagnosed glioma. Study as a whole: Treatment recipients were approximately 60% male and around 40% female, and their mean age was roughly 44 years. Visit V12 was scheduled at week 35 and visit V13 at week 47. Study-wide findings and caveats: Among top peripheral T cell clonotypes, changes seemed unrelated to pseudoprogression.

Profiled with immunoSEQ multiplex PCR; TCRdb holds only in-frame clones, not every one. The sample has tens of thousands of clones, over 75% seen once. The time point was: week 47, end of study. With topical imiquimod, each dose of the vaccine consisted of 300 ug of mutant IDH1 20-mer peptide. Patients, over weeks 1, 3, 5, 7, 11, 15, 19 and 23, received a total of eight vaccinations. This chain links TRBV5-1 with TRBJ2-5, with 8 bases aligning to TRBD1. The receptor comes from a man aged 40-49 years with glioma. The source was PBMCs, collected from a glioma patient whose treatment included an IDH1 peptide vaccine. This CDR3 is CASSSMAGGTGETQYF. The DNA for the CDR3 is TGCGCCAGCAGCTCCATGGCAGGGGGCACGGGAGAGACCCAGTACTTC.